Included here is one T cell receptor beta chain sequence, with context. Its antigen is still unknown. This sample was taken from a study of cytomegalovirus exposure and HLA in healthy donors. Whole-study findings and limits: Sequencing had likely introduced a cluster of highly shared sequence variants as an artifact.

V lost 1 base, J lost 5 bases, and 15 bases lay in between. The germline V gene encodes CDR1 LGHNA and CDR2 YNFKEQ. The CDR3 is 15 residues long. Use of 60 Vbeta and 13 Jbeta primers characterized the PCR. Assay: immunoSEQ multiplex PCR; the TCRdb copy retains only in-frame clones and omits some. The table includes around 150,000 clones, about two thirds detected once. The TCR was taken from a man in his fifties or sixties in good health and CMV-seropositive. Sequencing input: PBMCs. The V and J genes are TRBV4-2 and TRBJ2-7; maybe TRBD2 (6 bases). DNA for the CDR3: TGTGCCAGCAGCCAAGGGGGCCAGGGAGGCCACGAGCAGTACTTC. It translates to CASSQGGQGGHEQYF.